These T cell receptor beta chains were read from a single sample in a study of blood T cells in healthy people across ages. TCRdb called the 5' RACE reads again in MiXCR, with one record for every CDR3 protein. The sample has over a million distinct CDR3 sequences, 40% to 50% seen once. The sequenced sample was blood. The receptors stem from a woman aged 18-29 years in good health. CDR3s include the opening cysteine and the closing phenylalanine or tryptophan. D genes are given only for firm matches. Only part of the rows carry a size: once, few, many, or a class if the clone is expanded.

abundance	v_gene	d_gene	j_gene	CDR3aa	CDR3nt
few	TRBV9	.	TRBJ2-1	CASSPGDPRYNEQFF	TGTGCCAGCAGCCCCGGGGACCCCCGCTACAATGAGCAGTTCTTC
.	TRBV12-3/TRBV12-4	TRBD1	TRBJ1-6	CASSDRQGLGSPLHF	TGTGCCAGCAGTGACCGACAGGGGCTAGGATCACCCCTCCACTTT
many	TRBV29-1	.	TRBJ2-1	CSVERPDGSYNEQFF	TGCAGCGTTGAGAGGCCGGATGGTAGCTACAATGAGCAGTTCTTC
.	TRBV12-3/TRBV12-4	.	TRBJ2-2	CASSLGRINTGELFF	TGTGCCAGCAGTTTAGGGAGAATTAACACCGGGGAGCTGTTTTTT
.	TRBV7-9	TRBD2	TRBJ2-2	CASSLKLGLAGNGELFF	TGTGCCAGCAGCTTAAAACTTGGACTAGCGGGAAACGGGGAGCTGTTTTTT
once	TRBV5-4	.	TRBJ1-1	CASTLDRGLSEAFF	TGTGCCAGCACCCTGGATCGAGGGCTTTCTGAAGCTTTCTTT
.	TRBV27	.	TRBJ2-1	CASSPGGALTYNEQFF	TGTGCCAGCAGTCCCGGTGGGGCACTGACCTACAATGAGCAGTTCTTC
.	TRBV10-1	.	TRBJ1-2	CASSDPGAGGYTF	TGCGCCAGCAGTGATCCGGGGGCAGGTGGCTACACCTTC
few	TRBV20-1	.	TRBJ1-6	CSARSDGNSPLHF	TGCAGTGCTAGAAGTGACGGAAATTCACCCCTCCACTTT
few	TRBV29-1	.	TRBJ2-5	CSVETADFYEQYF	TGCAGCGTTGAGACAGCGGATTTTTATGAGCAGTACTTC
many	TRBV25-1	.	TRBJ2-5	CASSEFDLRSWETQYF	TGTGCCAGCAGTGAGTTTGACCTCCGTTCTTGGGAGACCCAGTACTTC
once	TRBV11-2	.	TRBJ1-1	CASSSPADGAEAFF	TGTGCCAGCAGCTCTCCTGCGGACGGCGCTGAAGCTTTCTTT
few	TRBV27	TRBD1	TRBJ1-2	CASRQDRGHGYTF	TGTGCCAGCAGACAGGACAGGGGGCATGGCTACACCTTC
.	TRBV20-1	TRBD2	TRBJ2-5	CSAPRGAGDEQYF	TGCAGTGCCCCGCGGGGGGCAGGTGATGAGCAGTACTTC
.	TRBV20-1	.	TRBJ1-2	CSADSGHLYGYTF	TGCAGTGCCGACTCGGGGCACTTATATGGCTACACCTTC
few	TRBV7-2	.	TRBJ2-1	CASSFGGLNEQFF	TGTGCCAGCAGCTTCGGGGGGCTCAATGAGCAGTTCTTC
.	TRBV6-2/TRBV6-3	.	TRBJ1-2	CASSLGTIYGYTF	TGTGCCAGCAGTTTGGGGACAATCTATGGTTACACCTTC
few	TRBV12-3/TRBV12-4	TRBD2	TRBJ2-3	CASSRLGGGTQYF	TGTGCCAGCAGTCGCCTCGGGGGGGGTACGCAGTATTTT
few	TRBV6-5	.	TRBJ1-2	CASRILSPGRDYGYTF	TGTGCCAGCAGAATACTCTCCCCAGGGAGGGACTATGGCTACACCTTC
few	TRBV29-1	.	TRBJ1-2	CSVESRAGYGYTF	TGCAGCGTTGAATCCAGGGCGGGCTATGGCTACACCTTC
.	TRBV5-1	TRBD2	TRBJ2-1	CASSLEAGGAAKQFF	TGCGCCAGCAGCTTGGAGGCGGGGGGAGCGGCGAAGCAGTTCTTC
many	TRBV7-2	TRBD2	TRBJ2-1	CASSRTSGNYNEQFF	TGTGCCAGCAGCCGGACTAGCGGGAACTACAATGAGCAGTTCTTC
.	TRBV9	.	TRBJ2-5	CASGGPSPGETQYF	TGTGCCAGCGGAGGACCAAGCCCGGGGGAGACCCAGTACTTC
.	TRBV5-1	.	TRBJ1-1	CASSFRPEDTEAFF	TGCGCCAGCAGCTTCCGACCGGAGGACACTGAAGCTTTCTTT
few	TRBV7-9	.	TRBJ2-7	CASSFRSNSYEQYF	TGTGCCAGCAGCTTCCGTAGTAACTCCTACGAGCAGTACTTC
.	TRBV7-9	TRBD1	TRBJ1-5	CASSFETGMGYSNQPQHF	TGTGCCAGCAGCTTCGAGACAGGGATGGGGTATAGCAATCAGCCCCAGCATTTT
.	TRBV18	.	TRBJ2-7	CASSPGTSNYEQYF	TGTGCCAGCTCACCAGGGACTTCTAACTACGAGCAGTACTTC
.	TRBV3-1	TRBD2	TRBJ2-1	CASSRAGGNNEQFF	TGTGCCAGCAGCCGGGCGGGAGGTAACAATGAGCAGTTCTTC
.	TRBV6-5	.	TRBJ1-2	CASSYQGETSGYTF	TGTGCCAGCAGTTATCAGGGAGAGACGAGCGGCTACACCTTC
few	TRBV6-2/TRBV6-3	.	TRBJ2-3	CASSYARTRSTDTQYF	TGTGCCAGCAGTTACGCCCGGACAAGAAGCACAGATACGCAGTATTTT
.	TRBV28	.	TRBJ2-1	CAVGGGPHNEQFF	TGTGCCGTTGGAGGGGGGCCCCACAATGAGCAGTTCTTC
.	TRBV29-1	.	TRBJ2-1	CGASSSYNEQFF	TGCGGGGCTTCCAGCTCCTACAATGAGCAGTTCTTC
.	TRBV6-9	TRBD2	TRBJ2-1	CASNWSGESSYNEQFF	TGTGCCAGCAATTGGAGCGGGGAGAGCTCCTACAATGAGCAGTTCTTC
.	TRBV27	TRBD2	TRBJ2-5	CASKASGRGETQYF	TGTGCCAGCAAGGCTAGCGGGAGAGGAGAGACCCAGTACTTC
.	TRBV5-1	.	TRBJ2-2	CASSGDTDTGELFF	TGCGCCAGCAGCGGGGACACTGACACCGGGGAGCTGTTTTTT
.	TRBV7-2	TRBD2	TRBJ2-1	CASSLQRGKQFF	TGTGCCAGCAGCCTACAGCGGGGTAAGCAGTTCTTC
.	TRBV25-1	.	TRBJ2-5	CASRVVGLSETQYF	TGTGCCAGCAGGGTAGTAGGGCTCTCGGAGACCCAGTACTTC
.	TRBV5-1	.	TRBJ2-7	CASARGADYEQYF	TGCGCCAGCGCGAGGGGGGCAGACTACGAGCAGTACTTC